The 2 T cell receptor delta chains below were found in one sample sequenced in a study of γδ T cells in repeated Plasmodium falciparum infection. Gammadelta T cells were flow-sorted from PBMC into Vgamma9/Vdelta2+ and Vdelta2-negative populations for bulk analysis. TCRdb reprocessed the multiplex PCR reads through CATT. The sample carries 85,000 to 90,000 delta-chain clones, approximately 1.4% recorded once. The specimen sequenced was gamma-delta T cells from blood. Source of these receptors: a pool of human donors (malaria-infected and uninfected, not separated).

This clone has only a few counts. The protein that TCRdb holds for this DNA derives from a much larger clone and differs from the translated DNA at residue 15, which likely indicates a read error; the protein shown here is translated from the DNA. The rearrangement links TRDV1 to TRDJ1; TRDD2 or TRDD3 may be the D gene (6 bases each). TCRdb supplies no J gene; here it was assigned by aligning the nucleotide sequence to germline. Germline assignment: CDR1 TSWWSYY and CDR2 QGS. The CDR3 extends over 21 amino acids. V shed 4 bases and J shed 1 base, with 31 bases lying between them. Written as DNA, the CDR3 is TGTGCTCTTGGGGGGCACAGAGGTCCTACGCCCTGGGGAGAGTTCACCGATAAACTCATCTTT. Translated, it gives CALGGHRGPTPWGEFTDKLIF.

This clone was counted only a few times. TCRdb lists the protein of a much larger clone for this DNA, which differs at residue 18, so this is likely a read error; the protein given here is translated from the DNA itself. The chain recombines TRDV1 with TRDJ1, with TRDD3 matching over 12 bases. TCRdb leaves out the J gene; it was filled in here by matching the DNA to germline. Germline-derived CDR1 and CDR2 are TSWWSYY and QGS. V gave up 0 bases and J gave up 3 bases; unmatched junction bases: 23. The CDR3 extends over 23 amino acids. The CDR3 coding sequence is TGTGCTCTTGGGGAACTAGCGGCCCCCTTCCTACAAAATCCTGGGGGATACGCCGATAAACTCATCTTT. Translating it yields CALGELAAPFLQNPGGYADKLIF.